Below, one TCR beta chain is given with its context. These data are taken from a study of shared T cell receptors in the human thymus. V shed 4 bases and J 8 bases; nucleotides not matched to a gene: 21. Germline V CDR1 and CDR2: SGHRS, YFSETQ. The CDR3 extends over 19 amino acids. Libraries were prepared by immunoSEQ multiplex PCR; TCRdb keeps only in-frame clonotypes and omits some of them. Of 650,000 to 950,000 clones listed, 75% to 90% are singletons. The sample also formed part of further work on human thymus T cells. That work contributes: The sample donors, healthy Finnish infants, were having corrective surgery for congenital heart defects. Thymic samples were excised during corrective heart operations. Seemingly biased V and J gene usage marked thymic and blood repertoires. Highly overlapping thymic repertoires among unrelated individuals were reported in related research.

The rearrangement links TRBV5-1 to TRBJ2-3; 11 nucleotides match TRBD2. The sample was thymocytes. The TCR comes from a girl in the first two years of life with a congenital heart defect. CDR3 sequence: CASSRRTSGGPRDPGTQYF. CDR3 bases: TGCGCCAGCAGCCGACGCACTAGCGGGGGACCACGGGACCCAGGTACGCAGTATTTT.